The source of this T cell receptor (beta chain) is a study of T cells after yellow fever vaccination. Study as a whole: Each low-cell-number fraction was prepared by means of SMART-Seq v4 Ultra Low Input. General study results and limits: It was a small share of clonotypes that appeared in both CD4 and CD8 compartments. Most primary-vaccination clones reappeared after the booster (about 95% CD4, 75% to 90% CD8).

Germline V CDR1 and CDR2: MNHEY, SVGEGT. CDR3 length: 16 residues. V trimming: 5 bases; J trimming: 9 bases; junction bases outside the gene matches: 13. Turning to this clonotype: Its antigen remains unidentified.

TCR cDNA, made by 5'RACE template switching, carried an added universal primer site and UMIs. MiXCR, run by TCRdb on the 5' RACE reads, gives a single entry per CDR3 protein. Seen here are around 500,000 distinct CDR3 sequences, 21% observed once, and the top ten hold roughly a sixth. The input for sequencing was PBMCs, taken roughly 20 days after the first yellow fever vaccination. V gene TRBV6-2 or TRBV6-3 combines with J gene TRBJ2-1; 10 bases agree with TRBD2. The sequence was collected from a man between 18 and 29 years old who received the YFV17D yellow fever vaccine. The DNA of the CDR3 is TGTGCCAGCAGTGGCCCCGCTAGCGGGGGACGAGGTGAGCAGTTCTTC. Protein sequence: CASSGPASGGRGEQFF.